This TCR beta chain was found in a study of blood T cell repertoires in COVID-19. In germline, CDR1 is KGHDR, CDR2 SFDVKD. There are 15 residues in the CDR3. J was trimmed by 10 bases and V by 4 bases; bases with no gene match: 8. The repertoire was sequenced with immunoSEQ multiplex PCR; TCRdb's copy has only in-frame clones and lacks some. The sample includes 200,000 or so clones, 70% to 90% of them seen just once. The chain is built from TRBV24-1 and TRBJ2-3, with TRBD2 matching 12 bases. Sequencing was performed on peripheral blood. This TCR derives from a human donor with active or convalescent COVID-19. The donor label of this sample is uncertain. The CDR3 loop reads CATSDLTSGGHAQYF. DNA for the CDR3: TGTGCCACCAGTGACCTGACTAGCGGGGGCCACGCGCAGTATTTT.